What follows is one TCR beta chain and its context. How the authors handled the data: How many nucleated cells were present was estimated from reference gene primer amplification. Here immunoSEQ multiplex PCR was the method, and the copy in TCRdb shows in-frame clones only, minus some. The V and J calls and clone size come from that table; D and trimming were worked out from the DNA. The sample gives roughly 380,000 clones, about 88% of which show up once; around 1.5% is in the top ten. V lost 0 bases and J 0 bases, leaving 9 bases between the germline ends. The CDR3 is 15 residues long. From germline, CDR1 is SGHKS and CDR2 YYEKEE (reference sequence). The data were taken from a study of blood T cell repertoires in COVID-19. During active infection, Seattle patients enrolled and were then monitored through disease.

The sequenced sample consisted of peripheral blood. The chain couples TRBV5-5 to TRBJ1-1; D remains unclear. This TCR came from a middle-aged woman with COVID-19, enrolled during active disease. CDR3 sequence: CASSLVEGMNTEAFF. In DNA form, the CDR3 reads TGTGCCAGCAGCTTGGTGGAGGGTATGAACACTGAAGCTTTCTTT.